This paragraph covers one T cell receptor beta chain sequence. Trimming at V came to 4 bases and at J to 8 bases, leaving 10 bases not matched to a gene. CDR1 and CDR2 from the germline V gene are SGHRS and YFSETQ. This CDR3 is 15 amino acids long. The data derive from a study of cytomegalovirus exposure and HLA in healthy donors. Primers: 60 Vbeta forward and 13 Jbeta reverse. This table comes from immunoSEQ multiplex PCR, and its TCRdb copy is limited to in-frame clones, with some not included. Among about 220,000 clones listed, 75% to 90% were seen once. This clonotype was obtained from a boy aged 2 to 10 in good health and CMV-seronegative. The material sequenced was PBMCs. The V gene is TRBV5-1, the J gene TRBJ1-4; TRBD1 matches 8 bases. The CDR3 is CASSTDRGGGEKLFF. CDR3 DNA: TGCGCCAGCAGCACCGACAGGGGAGGAGGGGAAAAACTGTTTTTT.